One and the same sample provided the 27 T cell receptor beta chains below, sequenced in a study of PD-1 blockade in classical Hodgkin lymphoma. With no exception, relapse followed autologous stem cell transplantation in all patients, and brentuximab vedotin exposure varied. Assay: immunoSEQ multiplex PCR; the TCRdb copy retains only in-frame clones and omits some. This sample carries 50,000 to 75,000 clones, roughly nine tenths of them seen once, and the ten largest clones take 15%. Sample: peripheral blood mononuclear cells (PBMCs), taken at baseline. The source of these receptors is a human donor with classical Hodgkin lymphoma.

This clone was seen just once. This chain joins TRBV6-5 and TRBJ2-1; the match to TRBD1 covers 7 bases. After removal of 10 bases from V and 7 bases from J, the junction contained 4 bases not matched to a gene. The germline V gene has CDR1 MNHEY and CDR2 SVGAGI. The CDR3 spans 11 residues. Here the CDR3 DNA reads TGTGCCACCCTCAGGGGGAATGAGCAGTTCTTC. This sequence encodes CATLRGNEQFF.

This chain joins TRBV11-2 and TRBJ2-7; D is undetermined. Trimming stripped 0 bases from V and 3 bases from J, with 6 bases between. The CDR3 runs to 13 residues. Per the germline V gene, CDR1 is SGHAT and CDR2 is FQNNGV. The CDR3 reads CASSLEVVYEQYF. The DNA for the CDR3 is TGTGCCAGCAGCTTAGAGGTGGTCTACGAGCAGTACTTC.

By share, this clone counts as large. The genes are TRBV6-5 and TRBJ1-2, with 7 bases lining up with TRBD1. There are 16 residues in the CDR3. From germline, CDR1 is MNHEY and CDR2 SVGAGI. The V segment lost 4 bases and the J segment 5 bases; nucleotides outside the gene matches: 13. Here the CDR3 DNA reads TGTGCCAGCAGTTTTATACCCGGGACAGCCTTTTATGGCTACACCTTC. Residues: CASSFIPGTAFYGYTF.

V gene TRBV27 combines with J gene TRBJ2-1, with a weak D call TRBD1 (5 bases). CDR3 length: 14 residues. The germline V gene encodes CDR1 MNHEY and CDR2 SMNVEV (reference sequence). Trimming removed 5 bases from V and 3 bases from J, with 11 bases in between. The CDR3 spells CASSPSGYYNEQFF. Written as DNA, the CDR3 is TGTGCCAGCAGTCCTTCAGGGTACTACAATGAGCAGTTCTTC.

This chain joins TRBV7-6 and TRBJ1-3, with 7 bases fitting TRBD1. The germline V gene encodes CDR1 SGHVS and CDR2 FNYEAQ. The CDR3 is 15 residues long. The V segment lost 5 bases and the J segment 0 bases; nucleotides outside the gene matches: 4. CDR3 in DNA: TGTGCCAGCAGCATGAGACAGGGCTCTGGAAACACCATATATTTT. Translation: CASSMRQGSGNTIYF.

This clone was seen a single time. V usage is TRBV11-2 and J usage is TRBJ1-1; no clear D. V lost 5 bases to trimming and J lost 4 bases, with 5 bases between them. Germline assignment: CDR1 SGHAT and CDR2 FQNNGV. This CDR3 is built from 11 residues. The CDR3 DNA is TGTGCCAGCAGCGCCAGCACTGAAGCTTTCTTT. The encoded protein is CASSASTEAFF.

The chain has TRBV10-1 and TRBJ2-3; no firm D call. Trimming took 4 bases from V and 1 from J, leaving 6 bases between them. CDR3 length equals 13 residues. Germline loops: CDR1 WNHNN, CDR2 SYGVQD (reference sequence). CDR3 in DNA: TGCGCCAGCAGTGGGCAGGGCACAGATACGCAGTATTTT. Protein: CASSGQGTDTQYF.

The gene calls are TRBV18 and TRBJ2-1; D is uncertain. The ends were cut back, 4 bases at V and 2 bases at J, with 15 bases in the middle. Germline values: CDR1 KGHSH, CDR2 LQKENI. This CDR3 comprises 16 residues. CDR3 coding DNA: TGTGCCAGCTCACTTGCTCCCCGTGGGACCTACAATGAGCAGTTCTTC. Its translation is CASSLAPRGTYNEQFF.

The CDR3: CASSQTGVYEQYF. The DNA of the CDR3 is TGTGCCAGCAGCCAGACTGGAGTCTACGAGCAGTACTTC. The V and J genes are TRBV5-4 and TRBJ2-7; no clear D. Deletions cut 4 bases from V and 3 bases from J, with 11 bases between. Germline CDR1 and CDR2: SGHNT and YYREEE (reference sequence). The length of the CDR3 is 13 residues.

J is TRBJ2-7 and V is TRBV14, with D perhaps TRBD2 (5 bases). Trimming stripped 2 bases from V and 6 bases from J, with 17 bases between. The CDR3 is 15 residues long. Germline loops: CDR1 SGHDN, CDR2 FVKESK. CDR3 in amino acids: CASSQLNGVVAEQYF. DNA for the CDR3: TGTGCCAGCAGCCAATTAAACGGGGTTGTGGCCGAGCAGTACTTC.

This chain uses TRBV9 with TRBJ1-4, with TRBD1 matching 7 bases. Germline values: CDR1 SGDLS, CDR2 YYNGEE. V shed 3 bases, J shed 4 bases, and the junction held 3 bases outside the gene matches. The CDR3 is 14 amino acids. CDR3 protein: CASSGRDSNEKLFF. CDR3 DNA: TGTGCCAGCAGCGGCCGGGACAGTAATGAAAAACTGTTTTTT. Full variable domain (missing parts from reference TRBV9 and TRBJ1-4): DSGVTQTPKHLITATGQRVTLRCSPRSGDLSVYWYQQSLDQGLQFLIQYYNGEERAKGNILERFSAQQFPDLHSELNLSSLELGDSALYFCASSGRDSNEKLFFGSGTQLSVL.

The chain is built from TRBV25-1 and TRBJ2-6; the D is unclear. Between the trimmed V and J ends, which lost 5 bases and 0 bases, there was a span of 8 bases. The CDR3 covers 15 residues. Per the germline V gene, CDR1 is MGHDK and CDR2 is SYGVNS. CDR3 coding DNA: TGTGCCAGCAGTTCGGTACGCTCTGGGGCCAACGTCCTGACTTTC. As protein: CASSSVRSGANVLTF.

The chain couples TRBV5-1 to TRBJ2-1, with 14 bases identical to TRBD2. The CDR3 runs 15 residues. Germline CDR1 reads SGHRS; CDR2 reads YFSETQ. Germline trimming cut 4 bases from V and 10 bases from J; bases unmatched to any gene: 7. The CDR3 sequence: CASSPGTSGGPEQFF. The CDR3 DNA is TGCGCCAGCAGCCCCGGGACTAGCGGGGGCCCCGAGCAGTTCTTC.

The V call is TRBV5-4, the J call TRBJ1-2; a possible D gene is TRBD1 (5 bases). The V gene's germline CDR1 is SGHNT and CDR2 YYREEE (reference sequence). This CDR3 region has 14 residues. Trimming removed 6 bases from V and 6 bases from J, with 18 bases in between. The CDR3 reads CASISVGGVHGYTF. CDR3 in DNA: TGTGCCAGCATTTCCGTGGGGGGGGTTCATGGCTACACCTTC.

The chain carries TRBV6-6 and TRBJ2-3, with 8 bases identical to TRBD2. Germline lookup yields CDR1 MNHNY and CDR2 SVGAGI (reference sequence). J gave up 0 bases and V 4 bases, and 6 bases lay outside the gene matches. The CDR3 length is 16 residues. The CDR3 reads CASSFIRGGSTDTQYF. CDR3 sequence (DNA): TGTGCCAGCAGTTTTATTCGGGGGGGCAGCACAGATACGCAGTATTTT.

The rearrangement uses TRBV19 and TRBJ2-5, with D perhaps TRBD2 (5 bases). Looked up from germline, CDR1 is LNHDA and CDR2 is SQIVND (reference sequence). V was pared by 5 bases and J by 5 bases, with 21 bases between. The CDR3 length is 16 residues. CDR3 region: CASSASGQASRETQYF. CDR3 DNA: TGTGCCAGTAGTGCCAGCGGCCAGGCATCGAGGGAGACCCAGTACTTC.

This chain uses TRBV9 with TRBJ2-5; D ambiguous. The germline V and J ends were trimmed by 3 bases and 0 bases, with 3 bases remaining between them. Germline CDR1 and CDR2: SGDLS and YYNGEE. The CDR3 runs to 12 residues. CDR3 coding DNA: TGTGCCAGCAGCGCGAACCAAGAGACCCAGTACTTC. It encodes CASSANQETQYF.

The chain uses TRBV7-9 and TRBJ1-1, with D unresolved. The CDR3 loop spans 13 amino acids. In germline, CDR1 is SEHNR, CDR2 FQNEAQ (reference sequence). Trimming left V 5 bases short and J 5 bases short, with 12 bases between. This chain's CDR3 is CASSPAPGTEAFF. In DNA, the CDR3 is TGTGCCAGCAGCCCCGCCCCCGGAACTGAAGCTTTCTTT.

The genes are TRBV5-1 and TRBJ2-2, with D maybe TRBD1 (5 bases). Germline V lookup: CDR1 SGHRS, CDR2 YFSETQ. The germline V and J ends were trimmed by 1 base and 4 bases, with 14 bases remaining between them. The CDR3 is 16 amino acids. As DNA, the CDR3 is TGCGCCAGCAGCTTGAAGGCGGAAAGGGGCACCGGGGAGCTGTTTTTT. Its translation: CASSLKAERGTGELFF. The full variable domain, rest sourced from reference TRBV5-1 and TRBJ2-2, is KAGVTQTPRYLIKTRGQQVTLSCSPISGHRSVSWYQQTPGQGLQFLFEYFSETQRNKGNFPGRFSGRQFSNSRSEMNVSTLELGDSALYLCASSLKAERGTGELFFGEGSRLTVL.

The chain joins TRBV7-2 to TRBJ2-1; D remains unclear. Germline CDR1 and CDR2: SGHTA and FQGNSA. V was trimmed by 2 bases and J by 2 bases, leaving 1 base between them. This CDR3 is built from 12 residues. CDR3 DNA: TGTGCCAGCAGCTTACCCTACAATGAGCAGTTCTTC. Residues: CASSLPYNEQFF.

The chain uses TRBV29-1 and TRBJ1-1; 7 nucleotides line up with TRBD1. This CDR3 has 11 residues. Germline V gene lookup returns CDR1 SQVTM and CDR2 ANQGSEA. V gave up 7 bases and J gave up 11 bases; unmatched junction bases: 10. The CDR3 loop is CSGEGAATAFF. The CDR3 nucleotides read TGCAGCGGGGAGGGGGCTGCTACGGCTTTCTTT. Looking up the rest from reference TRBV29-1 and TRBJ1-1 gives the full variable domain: SAVISQKPSRDICQRGTSLTIQCQVDSQVTMMFWYRQQPGQSLTLIATANQGSEATYESGFVIDKFPISRPNLTFSTLTVSNMSPEDSSIYLCSGEGAATAFFGQGTRLTVV.

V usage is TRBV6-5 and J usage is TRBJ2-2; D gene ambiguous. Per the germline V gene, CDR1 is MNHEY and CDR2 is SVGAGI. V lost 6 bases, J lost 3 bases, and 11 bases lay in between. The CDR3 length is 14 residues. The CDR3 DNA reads TGTGCCAGCAGACCTCAGAGATACACCGGGGAGCTGTTTTTT. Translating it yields CASRPQRYTGELFF.

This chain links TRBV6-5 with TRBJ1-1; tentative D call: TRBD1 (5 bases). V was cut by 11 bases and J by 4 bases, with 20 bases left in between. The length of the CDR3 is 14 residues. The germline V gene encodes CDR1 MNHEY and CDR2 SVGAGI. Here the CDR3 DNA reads TGTGCCTCCTCCCCGGGGGTATTCGGCACTGAAGCTTTCTTT. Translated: CASSPGVFGTEAFF.

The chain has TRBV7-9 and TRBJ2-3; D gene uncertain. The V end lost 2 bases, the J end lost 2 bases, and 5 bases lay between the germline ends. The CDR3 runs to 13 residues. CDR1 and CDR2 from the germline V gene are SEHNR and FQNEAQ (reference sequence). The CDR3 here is CASSLIYTDTQYF. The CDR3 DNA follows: TGTGCCAGCAGCTTAATATACACAGATACGCAGTATTTT.

The CDR3 DNA sequence: TGCAGCGTAGGTTCACCCCTCCACTTT. Amino acids: CSVGSPLHF. The chain joins TRBV29-1 to TRBJ1-6; no clear D gene. Between the trimmed V and J ends, which lost 6 bases and 9 bases, there was a span of 3 bases. Germline V CDR1 and CDR2: SQVTM, ANQGSEA. The length of the CDR3 is 9 residues.

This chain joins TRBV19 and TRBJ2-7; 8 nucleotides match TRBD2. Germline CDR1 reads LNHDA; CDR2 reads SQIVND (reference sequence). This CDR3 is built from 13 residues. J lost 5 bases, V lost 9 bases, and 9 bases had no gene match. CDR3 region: CASRTSLGDEQYF. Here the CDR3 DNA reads TGTGCCAGCCGGACTAGCCTTGGCGACGAGCAGTACTTC.

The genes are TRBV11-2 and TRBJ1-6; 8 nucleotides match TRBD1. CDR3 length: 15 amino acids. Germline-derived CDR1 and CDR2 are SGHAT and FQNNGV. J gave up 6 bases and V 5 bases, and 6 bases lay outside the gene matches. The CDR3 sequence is CASSQGTGSNSPLHF. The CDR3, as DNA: TGTGCCAGCAGCCAAGGGACAGGATCTAATTCACCCCTCCACTTT.